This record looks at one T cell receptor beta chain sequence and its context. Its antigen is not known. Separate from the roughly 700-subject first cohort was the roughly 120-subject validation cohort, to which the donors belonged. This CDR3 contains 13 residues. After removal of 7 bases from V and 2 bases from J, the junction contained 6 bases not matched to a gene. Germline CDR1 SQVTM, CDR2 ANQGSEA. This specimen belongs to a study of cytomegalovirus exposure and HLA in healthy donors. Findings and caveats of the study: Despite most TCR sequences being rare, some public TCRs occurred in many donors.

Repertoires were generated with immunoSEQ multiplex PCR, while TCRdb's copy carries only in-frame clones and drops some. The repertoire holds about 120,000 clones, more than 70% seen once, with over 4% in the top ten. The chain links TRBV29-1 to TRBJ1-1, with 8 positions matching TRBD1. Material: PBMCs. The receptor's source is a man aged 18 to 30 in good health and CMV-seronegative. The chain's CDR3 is CSADRGLNTEAFF. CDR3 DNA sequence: TGCAGCGCCGACAGGGGACTTAACACTGAAGCTTTCTTT.